The clone carrying this T cell receptor beta chain was recorded at least ten times. This specimen belongs to a study of T cells in Graves' hyperthyroidism and ophthalmopathy. This CDR3 comprises 16 residues. The germline V gene encodes CDR1 KGHDR and CDR2 SFDVKD. The V and J ends lost 3 bases and 9 bases, in that order; junction bases with no gene match: 9. RNA transcripts yielded amplified TCR beta CDR3 regions. First-round RT-PCR targeting the TCR CDR3 was performed with the HTBI primer set. TCRdb re-called the multiplex PCR reads through MiXCR, storing one row per CDR3 protein. The sample has about 400,000 distinct CDR3 sequences, roughly 25% seen once; the top ten hold roughly 70%.

The V and J genes are TRBV24-1 and TRBJ2-1; 11 positions agree with TRBD1. Sequenced input: blood. The receptor was isolated from a man aged 45 to 65 with Graves' hyperthyroidism. The CDR3 DNA sequence: TGTGCCACCAGTGATATCCGCGGACAGGGGGCAAGTGAGCAGTTCTTC. As protein: CATSDIRGQGASEQFF.